The rows below give T cell receptor beta chains drawn from one sample of a study of CD8 T cells in Susac syndrome. Via MiXCR, TCRdb re-called the immunoSEQ multiplex PCR reads, giving one row per CDR3 protein. The sample contains about 140,000 distinct CDR3 sequences, approximately 95% of which appear only once. Sequenced sample: CD4+ T cells from PBMCs. These receptors came from a human donor with Susac syndrome. CDR3s include the opening cysteine and the closing phenylalanine or tryptophan. Fields, in order: V gene, J gene, D gene, clone size, CDR3 length, CDR3 DNA, CDR3 protein. D genes are given only for firm matches. A clone size is listed for some rows: how often the clone was seen (once, few, many), or a class if it is expanded.

TRBV6-5	TRBJ1-5	.	.	15	TGTGCCAGCAGTGACTCACCGGACACCTTTCAGCCCCAGCATTTT	CASSDSPDTFQPQHF
TRBV5-1	TRBJ2-7	.	.	13	TGCGCCAGCAGCCCAGAGACTTACTACGAGCAGTACTTC	CASSPETYYEQYF
TRBV20-1	TRBJ2-5	.	.	15	TGCAGTGCTAGAGATACCCGGACAGTTCAAGAGACCCAGTACTTC	CSARDTRTVQETQYF
TRBV6-4	TRBJ2-1	TRBD1	.	13	TGTGCCAGCAGTGAGTACAGGGGCAATGAGCAGTTCTTC	CASSEYRGNEQFF
TRBV6-6	TRBJ2-7	.	.	16	TGTGCCAGCAGTTACTCGGTAGCGATCGGGGGCTCCGAGCAGTACTTC	CASSYSVAIGGSEQYF
TRBV11-1	TRBJ2-5	.	.	13	TGTGCCAGCAGAGGGGGTAGCGGCGAGACCCAGTACTTC	CASRGGSGETQYF
TRBV5-1	TRBJ2-1	.	.	15	TGCGCCAGCAGCTTGCGGGAGAGCTCCTACAATGAGCAGTTCTTC	CASSLRESSYNEQFF
TRBV5-1	TRBJ2-1	.	.	12	TGCGCCAGCAGAGGGGGGTTGAATGAGCAGTTCTTC	CASRGGLNEQFF
TRBV10-3	TRBJ2-2	TRBD2	.	13	TGTGCCATCAGAGCGGGGCCTGGCGGGGAGCTGTTTTTT	CAIRAGPGGELFF
TRBV19	TRBJ2-3	TRBD1	.	15	TGTGCCAGCACGCACAGGGGGGCCGGCACAGATACGCAGTATTTT	CASTHRGAGTDTQYF
TRBV12-3/TRBV12-4	TRBJ2-2	.	.	12	TGTGCCAGCAATCGGGGATACGGGGAGCTGTTTTTT	CASNRGYGELFF
TRBV4-2	TRBJ2-6	.	.	16	TGTGCCAGCAGCCAAGACCCCAGGGCCGGGGCCAACGTCCTGACTTTC	CASSQDPRAGANVLTF
TRBV12-3/TRBV12-4	TRBJ1-5	.	once	13	TGTGCCAGCAGCAAAGGGAGCAATCAGCCCCAGCATTTT	CASSKGSNQPQHF
TRBV5-1	TRBJ2-3	.	.	14	TGCGCCAGCAGGGGGGCAGGAGGCGCAGATACGCAGTATTTT	CASRGAGGADTQYF
TRBV7-9	TRBJ2-5	TRBD2	.	16	TGTGCCAGCAGCTTCCGGACTAGCGGGCTCCAAGAGACCCAGTACTTC	CASSFRTSGLQETQYF
TRBV30	TRBJ1-1	.	.	11	TGTGCCTGGAGTTTAGTGACTGAAGCTTTCTTT	CAWSLVTEAFF
TRBV20-1	TRBJ1-1	TRBD1	few	13	TGCAGTGCTAGCCCGACAGGGGTCACTGAAGCTTTCTTT	CSASPTGVTEAFF
TRBV29-1	TRBJ2-5	.	.	12	TGCAGCGTTGGCTCCAGACAAGAGACCCAGTACTTC	CSVGSRQETQYF
TRBV5-4	TRBJ2-5	.	.	14	TGTGCCAGCAGCTTGGGCGGAAACCAAGAGACCCAGTACTTC	CASSLGGNQETQYF
TRBV29-1	TRBJ2-1	.	.	12	TGCAGCGTTGGGGAAACTAGCAATGAGCAGTTCTTC	CSVGETSNEQFF
TRBV18	TRBJ1-1	.	.	13	TGTGCCAGCTCACCATTGGGGGAGACTGAAGCTTTCTTT	CASSPLGETEAFF
TRBV30	TRBJ2-1	.	.	13	TGTGCCTGGAGTGTAGGGCTCCTCAATGAGCAGTTCTTC	CAWSVGLLNEQFF